The sequence of this T cell receptor (beta chain) was determined in a study of blood T cell repertoires in COVID-19. Overall study context: Sites across the United States, Italy and Spain contributed samples from acute and convalescent COVID-19.

This clone occurred once. V shed 4 bases and J shed 0 bases, with 18 bases lying between them. Germline V gives CDR1 SGHDN, CDR2 FVKESK. The CDR3 contains 17 residues. Original processing methods: Reference gene primer amplification gave estimated nucleated cell counts. Repertoires were generated with immunoSEQ multiplex PCR, while TCRdb's copy carries only in-frame clones and drops some. From that table come the V and J calls and clone size; the DNA was used to work out D and trimming. Among 100,000 to 150,000 clones listed, almost 90% were seen once. Patients in Seattle were enrolled during active infection, then followed longitudinally.

Sequenced material: peripheral blood. The sequence was obtained from a woman in her fifties or sixties with COVID-19, enrolled during active disease. The chain links TRBV14 to TRBJ1-1; TRBD1 might be the D (5 bases). The CDR3 protein is CASSPKGQEAMNTEAFF. The CDR3 nucleotides read TGTGCCAGCAGCCCCAAGGGGCAGGAAGCGATGAACACTGAAGCTTTCTTT. The full variable domain, in which reference TRBV14 and TRBJ1-1 provide the parts outside the CDR3, is EAGVTQFPSHSVIEKGQTVTLRCDPISGHDNLYWYRRVMGKEIKFLLHFVKESKQDESGMPNNRFLAERTGGTYSTLKVQPAELEDSGVYFCASSPKGQEAMNTEAFFGQGTRLTVV.